This T cell receptor (beta chain) was captured in a study of response to subunit inactivated influenza vaccine (dated by TCRdb to the late 2010s). Looking at the study overall: Deep quantitative T cell receptor repertoire profiling was used in the study to track responses to a trivalent subunit inactivated influenza vaccine.

This clonotype was detected only a few times. There is no known antigen for this receptor. Qualities for individual bases were not recorded, and no much larger clone is one base off. V is shortened by 5 bases, J by 4 bases, and the region joining them spans 14 bases. The CDR3 goes from the cysteine to the phenylalanine over 15 residues. Left in the record is the CDR3 DNA by itself, 45 bases read in frame from the first base. CDR1 is given as SGHNT and CDR2 as YENEEA, both from the germline V gene. Beyond this particular receptor, the publication reports: It was suggested by the authors that each seasonal influenza vaccination may recruit only a limited number of new T cells.

Library preparation used RT-PCR. Data came from an Illumina HiSeq 2500. The raw public reads went through TCRdb reprocessing: fastp at Q25, MiXCR clone calling, in-frame beta chains kept. Under each unique CDR3 protein, matching rows form one entry showing the most common genes and DNA. The sample data list about 700,000 distinct CDR3 sequences, and over 11% of these were observed just once. Approximately 6.5% of the sample lies in the top ten. This TCR was recovered from a man between 50 and 59 years old who received an inactivated influenza vaccine. Donor details come from another sample of the same person, matched by shared clones. The rearranged segments are TRBV11-3 and TRBJ2-2, with a tentative D gene TRBD1 over 6 matching bases. Sample: PBMCs from blood, taken 14 days before vaccination. The CDR3 region reads CASSTRKQGTGELFF. The DNA sequence follows: TGTGCCAGCAGCACTAGAAAACAGGGCACCGGGGAGCTGTTTTTT.